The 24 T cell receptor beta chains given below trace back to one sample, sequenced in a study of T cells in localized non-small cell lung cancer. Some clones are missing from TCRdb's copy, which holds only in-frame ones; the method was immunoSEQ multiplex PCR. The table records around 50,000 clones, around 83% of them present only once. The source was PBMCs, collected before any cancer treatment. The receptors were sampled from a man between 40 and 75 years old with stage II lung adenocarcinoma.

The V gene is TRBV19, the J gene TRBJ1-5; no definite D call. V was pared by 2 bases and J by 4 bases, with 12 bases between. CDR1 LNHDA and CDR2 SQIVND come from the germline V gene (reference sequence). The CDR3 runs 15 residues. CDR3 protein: CASSITTRLNQPQHF. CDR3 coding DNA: TGTGCCAGTAGTATAACGACGAGGCTAAATCAGCCCCAGCATTTT.

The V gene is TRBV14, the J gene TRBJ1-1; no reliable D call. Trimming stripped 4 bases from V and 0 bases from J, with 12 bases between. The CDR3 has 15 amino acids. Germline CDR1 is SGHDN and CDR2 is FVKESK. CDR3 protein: CASSPVRALNTEAFF. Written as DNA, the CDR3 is TGTGCCAGCAGCCCCGTACGGGCTTTGAACACTGAAGCTTTCTTT.

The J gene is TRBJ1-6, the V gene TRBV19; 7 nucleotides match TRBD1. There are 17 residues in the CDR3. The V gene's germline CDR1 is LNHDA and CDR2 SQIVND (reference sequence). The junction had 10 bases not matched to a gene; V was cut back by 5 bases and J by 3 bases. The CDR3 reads CASSGPGQRFYNSPLHF. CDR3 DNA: TGTGCCAGTAGTGGACCGGGACAGAGGTTCTATAATTCACCCCTCCACTTT.

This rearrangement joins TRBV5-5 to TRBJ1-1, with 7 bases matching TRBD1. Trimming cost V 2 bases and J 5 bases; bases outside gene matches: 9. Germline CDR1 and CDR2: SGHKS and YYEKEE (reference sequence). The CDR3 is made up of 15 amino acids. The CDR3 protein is CASSLNPSTGTEAFF. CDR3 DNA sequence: TGTGCCAGCAGCTTAAACCCCTCGACAGGGACTGAAGCTTTCTTT.

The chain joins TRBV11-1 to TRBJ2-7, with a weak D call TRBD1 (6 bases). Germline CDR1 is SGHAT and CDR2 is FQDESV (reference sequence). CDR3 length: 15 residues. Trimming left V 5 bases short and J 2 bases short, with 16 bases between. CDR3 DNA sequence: TGTGCCAGCAGCAGGCTCGGACAGCGCCCCTACGAGCAGTACGTC. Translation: CASSRLGQRPYEQYV.

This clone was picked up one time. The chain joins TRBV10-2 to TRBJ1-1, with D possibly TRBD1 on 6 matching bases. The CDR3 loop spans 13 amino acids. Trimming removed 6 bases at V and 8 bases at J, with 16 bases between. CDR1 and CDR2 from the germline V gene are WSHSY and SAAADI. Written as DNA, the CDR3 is TGCGCCAGCAGCGTACGTACAGGGTCGGAAGCTTTCTTT. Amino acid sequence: CASSVRTGSEAFF.

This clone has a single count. The CDR3 region is CASTLRRGADEQFF. The CDR3 coding sequence is TGCGCCAGCACCCTAAGAAGGGGGGCTGATGAGCAGTTCTTC. J is TRBJ2-1 and V is TRBV10-2; D tentatively fits TRBD1 or TRBD2 (6 bases each). The CDR3 has 14 amino acids. V lost 7 bases and J 8 bases, leaving 18 bases between the germline ends. The germline gives CDR1 WSHSY, CDR2 SAAADI.

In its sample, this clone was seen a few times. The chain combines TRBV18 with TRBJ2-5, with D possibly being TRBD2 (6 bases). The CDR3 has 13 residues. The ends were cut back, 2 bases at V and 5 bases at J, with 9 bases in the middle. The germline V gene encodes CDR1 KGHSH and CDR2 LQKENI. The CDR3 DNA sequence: TGTGCCAGCTCACCAACTAGCATCGAGACCCAGTACTTC. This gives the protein CASSPTSIETQYF. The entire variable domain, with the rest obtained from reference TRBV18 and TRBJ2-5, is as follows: NAGVMQNPRHLVRRRGQEARLRCSPMKGHSHVYWYRQLPEEGLKFMVYLQKENIIDESGMPKERFSAEFPKEGPSILRIQQVVRGDSAAYFCASSPTSIETQYFGPGTRLLVL.

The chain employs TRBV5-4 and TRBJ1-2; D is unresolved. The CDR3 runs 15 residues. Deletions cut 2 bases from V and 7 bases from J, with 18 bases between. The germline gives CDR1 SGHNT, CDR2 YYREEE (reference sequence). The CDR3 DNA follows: TGTGCCAGCAGCTTCGGCGTGGGCAGATTGAGTGGCTACACCTTC. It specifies CASSFGVGRLSGYTF.

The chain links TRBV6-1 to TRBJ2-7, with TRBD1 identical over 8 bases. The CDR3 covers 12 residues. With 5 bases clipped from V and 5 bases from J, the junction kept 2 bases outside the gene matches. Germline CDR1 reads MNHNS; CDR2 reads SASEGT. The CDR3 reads CASSLGQDEQYV. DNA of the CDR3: TGTGCCAGCAGTCTGGGACAGGACGAGCAGTACGTC.

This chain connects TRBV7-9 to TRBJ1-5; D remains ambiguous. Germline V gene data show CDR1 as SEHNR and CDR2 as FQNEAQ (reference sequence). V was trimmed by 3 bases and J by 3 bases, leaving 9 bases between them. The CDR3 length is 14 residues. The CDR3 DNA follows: TGTGCCAGCAGCTTTGAGGGATACAATCAGCCCCAGCATTTT. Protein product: CASSFEGYNQPQHF.

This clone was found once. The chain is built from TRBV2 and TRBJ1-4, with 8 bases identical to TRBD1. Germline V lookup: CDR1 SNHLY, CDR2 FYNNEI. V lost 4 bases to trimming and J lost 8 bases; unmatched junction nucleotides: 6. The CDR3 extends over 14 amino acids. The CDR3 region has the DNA TGTGCCAGCAGTGTGGGGGGACAGGACGAAAAACTGTTTTTT. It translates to CASSVGGQDEKLFF.

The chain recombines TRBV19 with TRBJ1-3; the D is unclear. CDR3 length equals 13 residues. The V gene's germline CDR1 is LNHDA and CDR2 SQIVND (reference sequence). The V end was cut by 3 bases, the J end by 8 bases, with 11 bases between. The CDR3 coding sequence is TGTGCCAGTAGTATGTATAGTGGCGACACCATATATTTT. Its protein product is CASSMYSGDTIYF.

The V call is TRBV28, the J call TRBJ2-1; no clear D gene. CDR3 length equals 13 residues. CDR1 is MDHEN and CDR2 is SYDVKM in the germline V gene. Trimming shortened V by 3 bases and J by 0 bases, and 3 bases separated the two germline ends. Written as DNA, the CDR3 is TGTGCCAGCAGTTTCAGCTCCTACAATGAGCAGTTCTTC. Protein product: CASSFSSYNEQFF.

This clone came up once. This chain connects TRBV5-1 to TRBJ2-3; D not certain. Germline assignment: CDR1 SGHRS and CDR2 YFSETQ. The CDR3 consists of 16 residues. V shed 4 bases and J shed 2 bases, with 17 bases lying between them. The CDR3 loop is CASSRQGRIDTDTQYF. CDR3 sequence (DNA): TGCGCCAGCAGCAGACAAGGACGGATAGACACAGATACGCAGTATTTT.

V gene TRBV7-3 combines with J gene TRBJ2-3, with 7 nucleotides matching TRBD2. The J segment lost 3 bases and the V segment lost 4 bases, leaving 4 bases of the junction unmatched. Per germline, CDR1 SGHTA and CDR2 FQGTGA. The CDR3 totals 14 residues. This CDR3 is CASSSGGGTDTQYF. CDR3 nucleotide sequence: TGTGCCAGCAGCTCGGGGGGAGGTACAGATACGCAGTATTTT.

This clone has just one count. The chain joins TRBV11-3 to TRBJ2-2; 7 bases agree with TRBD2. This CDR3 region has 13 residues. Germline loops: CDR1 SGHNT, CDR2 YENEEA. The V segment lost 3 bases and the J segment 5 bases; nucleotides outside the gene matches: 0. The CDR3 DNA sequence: TGTGCCAGCAGCTTGGGAGGGACCGGGGAGCTGTTTTTT. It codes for CASSLGGTGELFF.

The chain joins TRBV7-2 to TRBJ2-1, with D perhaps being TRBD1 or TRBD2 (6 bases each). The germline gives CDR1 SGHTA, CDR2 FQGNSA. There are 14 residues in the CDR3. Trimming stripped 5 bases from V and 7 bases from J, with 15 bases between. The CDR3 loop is CASSPPGGGNEQFF. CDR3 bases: TGTGCCAGCAGCCCACCCGGAGGGGGAAATGAGCAGTTCTTC.

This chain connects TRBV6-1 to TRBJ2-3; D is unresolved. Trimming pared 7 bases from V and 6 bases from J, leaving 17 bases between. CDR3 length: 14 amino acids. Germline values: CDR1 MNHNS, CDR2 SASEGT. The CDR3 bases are TGTGCCAGCACCGAGGCAGGATATAAGGATACGCAGTATTTT. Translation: CASTEAGYKDTQYF.

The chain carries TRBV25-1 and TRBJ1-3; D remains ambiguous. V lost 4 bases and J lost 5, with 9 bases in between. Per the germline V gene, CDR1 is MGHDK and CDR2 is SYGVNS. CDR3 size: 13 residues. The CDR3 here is CASSVPMRNTIYF. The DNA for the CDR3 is TGTGCCAGCAGTGTCCCGATGCGAAACACCATATATTTT.

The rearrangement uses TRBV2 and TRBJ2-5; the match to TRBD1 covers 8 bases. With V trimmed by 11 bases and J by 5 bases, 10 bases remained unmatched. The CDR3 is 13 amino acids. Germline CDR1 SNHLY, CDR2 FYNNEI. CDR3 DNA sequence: TGTGCCGGACTCGGACAGGGAAGGGAGACCCAGTACTTC. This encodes CAGLGQGRETQYF.

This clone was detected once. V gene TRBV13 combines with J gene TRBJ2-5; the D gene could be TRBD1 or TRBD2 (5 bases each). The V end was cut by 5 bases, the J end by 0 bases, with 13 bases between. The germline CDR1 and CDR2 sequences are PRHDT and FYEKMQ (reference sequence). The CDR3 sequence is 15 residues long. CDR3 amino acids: CASSPSPGHQETQYF. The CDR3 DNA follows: TGTGCCAGCAGCCCATCTCCGGGACACCAAGAGACCCAGTACTTC.

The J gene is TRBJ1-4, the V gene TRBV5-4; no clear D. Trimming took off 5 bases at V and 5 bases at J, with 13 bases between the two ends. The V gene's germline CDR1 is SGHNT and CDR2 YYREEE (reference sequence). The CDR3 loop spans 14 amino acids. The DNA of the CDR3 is TGTGCCAGCAGTTCGTCTACGGGCAATGAAAAACTGTTTTTT. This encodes CASSSSTGNEKLFF.

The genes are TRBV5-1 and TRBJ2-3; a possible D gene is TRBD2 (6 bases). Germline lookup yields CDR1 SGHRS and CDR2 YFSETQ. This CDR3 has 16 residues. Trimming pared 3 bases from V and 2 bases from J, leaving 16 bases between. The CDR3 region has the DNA TGCGCCAGCAGCTCCACGGAGGCGGGATTCACAGATACGCAGTATTTT. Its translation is CASSSTEAGFTDTQYF.